This T cell receptor (beta chain) came from a study of cytomegalovirus exposure and HLA in healthy donors (dated by TCRdb to between 2016 and 2019). In the study overall: According to an earlier analysis of several hundred of the donors, about 180 million T cells yielded roughly 110 million unique TCR beta sequences and more than 250 Gb of sequence data. Approximately 310 gigabases of sequencing data and tens of millions of unique TCR sequences were included in an early release covering about 600 HLA-typed donors. Among the roughly 380 genotyped donors, around 81% belonged to the genetic ancestry cluster associated with self-reported Caucasian donors. The study aimed to test whether signatures of past pathogen exposure could be identified by cataloging public T cell receptors. The T cell repertoires of 666 subjects were profiled by immunosequencing and related to cytomegalovirus serostatus. In addition to the first cohort of 650 to 800 subjects, a separate validation cohort of 120 different subjects was used. The study combined high-throughput TCR immunosequencing, statistical association of individual TCRs with disease status, and machine learning to predict cytomegalovirus infection status. In a later analysis, previously published TCR beta repertoires from fewer than 750 donors were re-analyzed and high-resolution HLA genotyping was added so that TCR occurrence patterns could be studied. In the later analysis, no new phenotypic data were used to find candidate immune exposures; instead, reliance was placed on TCR beta sequences and their occurrence across donors. An earlier analysis of a few hundred of the donors applied high-throughput TCR beta sequencing to assess whether each TCR beta V gene segment acted as functional or pseudogenic. Donor age, sex, ethnicity and CMV serostatus were compiled together with the repertoire data. In a later genetic analysis, genome-wide SNP genotypes for about three fifths of the 666 donors were used, and that subset was treated as a discovery cohort. All discovery cohort repertoires had been generated using a single sequencing platform. Class I and class II HLA loci were covered by the typing at four-digit resolution. Typing coverage differed by locus: A, B, C, DRB1 and DQB1 were typed in roughly 620-630 donors, DQA1 in 522, DPA1 in around 580, and DPB1 in roughly 450. Because of strong linkage in the cohort, roughly five DR-DQ haplotypes were treated as single units for association and clustering. On average, around 240,000 unique TCR beta nucleotide sequences were sequenced per donor among a few hundred genotyped donors of the cohort, with roughly 18% of those sequences being non-productive. Study-wide findings and limitations: Because counts were too low, around 17 rarely observed V segments, including chromosome 9 orphons, were left out of the earlier analysis of 500 to 650 of the donors. In a later genetic analysis, a missense DCLRE1C variant was associated with V-gene and J-gene trimming of TCR beta chains, and the association was replicated in an independent cohort. In both the original and validation cohorts, the classifier was reported to diagnose cytomegalovirus status with high specificity and sensitivity. Correlated functional status among segregating V segments might reflect linkage disequilibrium, but an unknown experimental factor could not be ruled out. Strong co-occurrence of HLA alleles, especially DR and DQ, made assigning TCR associations to individual alleles difficult. In vitro tests confirmed that a few of the cytomegalovirus-associated TCR beta chains recognize cytomegalovirus antigens. The presence/absence analyses assumed that sequencing depth was roughly uniform across donors, and that assumption may not be true. Because HLA typing was missing for some donors at each locus, association tests included only the typed subset. In a later analysis, 16,951 TCR beta sequences were associated with specific HLA alleles at a false discovery rate of 0.05. The only immune exposure information available for the cohort was CMV serostatus. Compared with equally common non-associated chains, HLA-associated TCR beta chains in a later analysis were more clonally expanded and had lower generation probabilities. A later analysis reported that several top co-occurrence clusters appeared linked to parvovirus B19, influenza, CMV and Epstein-Barr virus. A group of highly shared sequence variants was considered likely to be a technical artifact of the sequencing pipeline. An earlier analysis of around 540 of the donors showed that most TCR beta V segments appeared in productive rearrangements either about 87% or about 30% of the time, which broadly matched IMGT annotations. Most TCR sequences were seen in very few donors, while some public TCRs were found in many individuals. A later analysis found that most CMV-associated TCR beta chains appeared HLA-restricted, with HLA associations seemingly driven largely by CMV exposure. A later analysis found that TCR association rates varied across HLA loci, with DRB1 alleles showing the most associated TCRs and HLA-C alleles the fewest. It was suggested by the authors that the approach could potentially be generalized to other disease states and immunological phenotypes. A total of fewer than 200 TCR beta chains were listed by the study as associated with cytomegalovirus. The cohort was sequenced for TCR beta chains only, and without alpha or paired-chain data the features that could be detected were limited. A further reported finding was that TCR beta sequences accurately predicted the HLA-A and HLA-B alleles for most subjects in the first cohort. In a later genetic analysis, fewer N-insertions in productive TCRs were reported among donors in an Asian-associated ancestry cluster than the roughly 700-donor mean.

The cohort comprised hundreds of healthy bone marrow donors. At the time of sampling, every cohort member was nominally healthy, though immune exposures that went unrecorded were likely present. The donor was CMV seropositive and belonged to the group of 250 to 350 seropositive cohort members. Each donor provided a peripheral blood sample, and peripheral blood mononuclear cells were used for TCR beta sequencing. The Qiagen DNeasy Blood Extraction Kit was used to extract genomic DNA from the blood cell samples. Turning to this clone: There is no known antigen for this receptor. There are no base qualities to consult, and no much larger clone falls within one base.

The library relied on the immunoSEQ multiplex PCR assay. The multiplex PCR relied on a mix of 60 forward primers for TCR Vbeta segments and 13 reverse primers for TCR Jbeta segments. A multiplex PCR assay on genomic DNA amplified the CDR3 region of rearranged TCR beta genes. The Illumina HiSeq System was used to sequence the amplified TCR beta libraries as 87-base-pair reads. In the source study's methods: A later analysis counted about 80 million unique TCR beta chains across the 700 or so repertoires, and roughly 10 million of these chains were shared by at least two donors. To remove PCR and sequencing errors, raw reads were error-corrected and collapsed into unique sequences using a nearest-neighbor algorithm that merged closely related sequences. To assign V, D and J gene segments, CDR3 sequences were aligned to IMGT reference sequences. For a sequence to be retained, a match of at least six nucleotides was required to both a V gene segment and a J gene segment. A rearrangement counted as productive if the CDR3 had no stop codons and remained in frame with V and J, and every other rearrangement counted as non-productive. CDR3 was defined according to IMGT convention as the region running from the second conserved V-encoded cysteine to the conserved J-encoded phenylalanine. Sequences without an unambiguous match to a single V gene segment were excluded from the earlier analysis of approximately 600 of the donors. An earlier analysis of 587 of the donors called V segments functional above 56.7% productive rearrangements and segregating when the between-donor standard deviation exceeded 5%. To diagnose cytomegalovirus status from the catalog of TCR beta chain sequences, a statistical classification framework was built. In a later analysis, TCR nucleotide sequences were compared against IMGT/GENE-DB human TR gene sequences so that V and J genes could be assigned. Using the TCRdist pipeline, a later analysis assigned CDR3 sequences along with most-parsimonious VDJ recombination scenarios. A later analysis defined each TCR beta chain by its CDR3 amino acid sequence plus V-gene family, and excluded reads lacking a unique V-gene family. A later analysis removed several hundred highly shared, low-generation-probability nucleotide sequences to deal with suspected cross-contamination and a sequencing artifact. In a later analysis, a clonal expansion index for each public chain was calculated from normalized within-repertoire ranks of inferred template counts. A later analysis computed generation probabilities with a VDJ recombination model fitted to out-of-frame rearrangements, and checked the results against IGoR. A later analysis scored TCR-TCR, TCR-HLA and TCR-CMV co-occurrence with hypergeometric tests, applying a repertoire-size bias correction to TCR pairs. To estimate false discovery rates, a later analysis permuted the HLA or CMV assignments 20 times. In a later analysis, co-occurring TCRs were grouped with DBSCAN, and TCRdist sequence similarity was added when clustering was performed within HLA-allele-positive subsets. Repertoires with fewer than 30,000 or more than 120,000 public chains were left out of co-occurrence clustering, as were a handful of repertoires with anomalous nucleotide sharing. TCRdb limited this immuneACCESS table to in-frame rearrangements with V and J called. A share of clones is missing; checked studies link under half to unresolved V genes, and the rest is unexplained. That table furnishes V, J and clone size, whereas the DNA furnished D and trimming. The sample contains 150,000 or so clones, approximately 80% of them found a single time. Roughly 13% of the sample is taken by the ten largest.

This receptor was obtained from a man younger than 45 in good health and CMV-seropositive. Input material: PBMCs.

Here the CDR3 is given as CASALGQGGNQPQHF. The DNA sequence is given as TGTGCCAGCGCCTTGGGGCAGGGCGGCAATCAGCCCCAGCATTTT. The chain joins TRBV9 to TRBJ1-5, with TRBD1 as a weak D call on 5 bases. CDR1 and CDR2, looked up from the germline V gene, are SGDLS and YYNGEE. V and J are truncated by 7 bases and 2 bases respectively, leaving an intervening sequence of 16 bases. The CDR3, from cysteine to phenylalanine, totals 15 residues. CDR3 DNA is the only sequence kept; it has 45 bases, read in frame from the first base.